The 6 T cell receptor beta chains in this list originate from one sample, sequenced in a study of shared clonotypes between healthy human individuals. Profiled with immunoSEQ multiplex PCR; TCRdb holds only in-frame clones, not every one. The sample includes around 1.4 million clones, approximately 98.5% of them seen just once. The sample was naive CD4+ T cells sorted from blood. The subset was: CD45RA+ positively selected. The source of these receptors is a man younger than 40 in good health.

The chain uses TRBV10-3 and TRBJ2-5, with TRBD1 as a possible D gene (6 bases). Trimming shortened V by 0 bases and J by 5 bases, and 13 bases separated the two germline ends. Germline CDR1 ENHRY, CDR2 SYGVKD. CDR3 length equals 15 residues. CDR3 protein: CAISESKGDRETQYF. DNA for the CDR3: TGTGCCATCAGTGAGTCAAAGGGGGATAGGGAGACCCAGTACTTC.

With regard to this clone: The same CDR3 is also encoded by other DNA sequences in this sample. The V gene is TRBV5-1, the J gene TRBJ2-1; 7 bases map to TRBD1. Germline CDR1 is SGHRS and CDR2 is YFSETQ. The J segment lost 0 bases and the V segment lost 1 base, leaving 7 bases of the junction unmatched. This CDR3 region has 17 residues. CDR3: CASSLLAGGVSYNEQFF. CDR3 coding DNA: TGCGCCAGCAGCTTGCTAGCAGGGGGAGTCTCCTACAATGAGCAGTTCTTC.

Worth noting for this clone: The junction departs from the called germline gene at one end, perhaps through a read error. DNA for the CDR3: TGTGCCAGCAGGGAAGTAGCGGGAGGGTTTGGGCCAGATACGCAGTATTTT. This encodes CASREVAGGFGPDTQYF. The rearrangement uses TRBV6-1 and TRBJ2-3; 11 bases align to TRBD2. The CDR3 loop spans 17 amino acids. Germline V lookup: CDR1 MNHNS, CDR2 SASEGT.

In regard to this clone: The same CDR3 is also encoded by other DNA sequences in this sample. J is TRBJ2-1 and V is TRBV20-1; a weak D match, TRBD1 (5 bases). CDR1 is DFQATT and CDR2 is SNEGSKA in the germline V gene (reference sequence). V lost 6 bases and J 8 bases, leaving 11 bases between the germline ends. The CDR3 is made up of 11 amino acids. The CDR3 DNA is TGCAGTGCAAGGGGTGGGTATGAGCAGTTCTTC. Protein product: CSARGGYEQFF.

This clone was counted a single time. The genes are TRBV5-1 and TRBJ1-1, with D uncertain. V was clipped by 0 bases and J by 0 bases, with 6 bases between them. CDR3 length equals 14 residues. Germline values: CDR1 SGHRS, CDR2 YFSETQ. The chain's CDR3 is CASSLEAMNTEAFF. The CDR3 region has the DNA TGCGCCAGCAGCTTGGAAGCTATGAACACTGAAGCTTTCTTT.

CDR3 sequence reads: CASSESRGTDTQYF. The DNA of the CDR3 is TGTGCCAGCAGTGAGTCGAGGGGCACAGATACGCAGTATTTT. The rearrangement joins TRBV2 to TRBJ2-3; tentatively, D is TRBD2 (5 bases). V was pared by 3 bases and J by 1 base, with 8 bases between. Germline V gives CDR1 SNHLY, CDR2 FYNNEI. The CDR3 length is 14 residues.